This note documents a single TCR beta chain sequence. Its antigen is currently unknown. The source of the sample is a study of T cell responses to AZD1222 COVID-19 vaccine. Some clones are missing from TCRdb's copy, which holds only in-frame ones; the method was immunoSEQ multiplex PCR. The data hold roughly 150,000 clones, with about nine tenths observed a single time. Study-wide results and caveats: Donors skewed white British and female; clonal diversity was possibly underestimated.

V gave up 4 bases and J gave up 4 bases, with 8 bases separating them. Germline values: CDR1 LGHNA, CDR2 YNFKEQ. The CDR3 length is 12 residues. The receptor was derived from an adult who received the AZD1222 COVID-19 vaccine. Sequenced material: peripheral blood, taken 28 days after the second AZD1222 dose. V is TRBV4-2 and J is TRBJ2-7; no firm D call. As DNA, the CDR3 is TGTGCCAGCAGCCCGATTCCTTACGAGCAGTACGTC. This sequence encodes CASSPIPYEQYV.